Listed below are T cell receptor beta chains from one sample, sequenced in a study of blood T cell repertoires in COVID-19. TCRdb's table, derived via immunoSEQ multiplex PCR, lists solely in-frame clones and lacks some. The sample holds roughly 250,000 clones, about 87% seen once. Sequencing was performed on peripheral blood. The origin of the receptors is a human donor in a cohort sampled during active COVID-19. The CDR3 runs from the conserved cysteine through the conserved F or W. A D gene is named only where the DNA matches it firmly. The size of a clone is reported for some rows only, either as once, few or many, or as a class for expanded clones.

clone size: NA
V gene: TRBV28
D gene: NA
J gene: TRBJ2-7
CDR3 DNA: TGTGCCAGCGTTCAACAGTTCCCCTACGAGCAGTACTTC
CDR3 protein: CASVQQFPYEQYF

clone size: NA
V gene: TRBV6-2/TRBV6-3
D gene: NA
J gene: TRBJ2-2
CDR3 DNA: TGTGCCAGCAGTAGGGGCGGGGAGCTGTTTTTT
CDR3 protein: CASSRGGELFF

clone size: NA
V gene: TRBV6-2/TRBV6-3
D gene: NA
J gene: TRBJ2-1
CDR3 DNA: TGTGCCAGCAGTTACTCGAAGGGCGGAGGCAATTACAATGAGCAGTTCTTC
CDR3 protein: CASSYSKGGGNYNEQFF

clone size: NA
V gene: TRBV5-1
D gene: TRBD1
J gene: TRBJ1-1
CDR3 DNA: TGCGCCAGCAGCCTCAGGGGGACGAACACTGAAGCTTTCTTT
CDR3 protein: CASSLRGTNTEAFF

clone size: NA
V gene: TRBV28
D gene: NA
J gene: TRBJ1-4
CDR3 DNA: TGTGCCGCCGGACCAATTACCGGGAAAAAAATTTTT
CDR3 protein: CAAGPITGKKIF

clone size: NA
V gene: TRBV11-1
D gene: NA
J gene: TRBJ2-2
CDR3 DNA: TGTGCCAGCAGTCCTGTAGTGAACACCGGGGAGCTGTTTTTT
CDR3 protein: CASSPVVNTGELFF

clone size: NA
V gene: TRBV7-2
D gene: TRBD2
J gene: TRBJ2-7
CDR3 DNA: TGTGCCAGCAGTGGGGGGGACCCCTACGAGCAGTACTTC
CDR3 protein: CASSGGDPYEQYF

clone size: NA
V gene: TRBV6-1
D gene: TRBD2
J gene: TRBJ2-7
CDR3 DNA: TGTGCCAGCAGTGAATGGGGGTGGACGGGAGGGGCAAGCTACGAGCAGTACTTC
CDR3 protein: CASSEWGWTGGASYEQYF

clone size: NA
V gene: TRBV2
D gene: TRBD1
J gene: TRBJ1-1
CDR3 DNA: TGTGCCAGCAGTCTATTGGGACAGGCTGGGGCCATAGAAGCTTTCTTT
CDR3 protein: CASSLLGQAGAIEAFF

clone size: NA
V gene: TRBV29-1
D gene: TRBD2
J gene: TRBJ2-1
CDR3 DNA: TGCAGCGGAACCGGGACTAGTAGACCCAATGAGCAGTTCTTC
CDR3 protein: CSGTGTSRPNEQFF

clone size: NA
V gene: TRBV10-2
D gene: TRBD1
J gene: TRBJ2-2
CDR3 DNA: TGCGCCAGCAGTGAGAGACAGGGTTGGTCCGGGGAGCTGTTTTTT
CDR3 protein: CASSERQGWSGELFF

clone size: NA
V gene: TRBV14
D gene: NA
J gene: TRBJ2-1
CDR3 DNA: TGTGCCAGCAGCCAAACCGCGCGCCCCGAGACCTACAATGAGCAGTTCTTC
CDR3 protein: CASSQTARPETYNEQFF

clone size: NA
V gene: TRBV18
D gene: TRBD1
J gene: TRBJ2-1
CDR3 DNA: TGTGCCAGCTCACAAGGGACAGAGGTTGAGCAGTTCTTC
CDR3 protein: CASSQGTEVEQFF

clone size: NA
V gene: TRBV3-1/TRBV3-2
D gene: NA
J gene: TRBJ1-2
CDR3 DNA: TGTGCCAGCAGCCAAGCGTCAGGGGCCCCGGGAGGCTACACCTTC
CDR3 protein: CASSQASGAPGGYTF

clone size: NA
V gene: TRBV6-6
D gene: TRBD1
J gene: TRBJ2-7
CDR3 DNA: TGTGCCAGCACCCCGACCCCGGGACAGGGGAGCGAGCAGTACTTC
CDR3 protein: CASTPTPGQGSEQYF

clone size: NA
V gene: TRBV7-9
D gene: TRBD2
J gene: TRBJ2-7
CDR3 DNA: TGTGCCAGCAGCTTAGATAGCGGGGGGAGCAACGAGCAGTACTTC
CDR3 protein: CASSLDSGGSNEQYF

clone size: NA
V gene: TRBV4-1
D gene: NA
J gene: TRBJ2-1
CDR3 DNA: TGCGCCAGCAGCACAGAACCCCCGATCAGCTCCTACAATGAGCAGTTCTTC
CDR3 protein: CASSTEPPISSYNEQFF

clone size: few
V gene: TRBV2
D gene: TRBD1
J gene: TRBJ1-2
CDR3 DNA: TGTGCCAGCAGGGAGACAGGGGGAACGAGCTATGGCTACACCTTC
CDR3 protein: CASRETGGTSYGYTF

clone size: NA
V gene: TRBV6-2/TRBV6-3
D gene: TRBD1
J gene: TRBJ2-7
CDR3 DNA: TGTGCCAGCAGTCCCGGGACAGGGGCAACCTACGAGCAGTACTTC
CDR3 protein: CASSPGTGATYEQYF

clone size: NA
V gene: TRBV2
D gene: NA
J gene: TRBJ2-1
CDR3 DNA: TGTGCCAGCAGTCCCACCCGGAATGAGCAGTTCTTC
CDR3 protein: CASSPTRNEQFF

clone size: NA
V gene: TRBV6-5
D gene: NA
J gene: TRBJ2-1
CDR3 DNA: TGTGCCAGCAGTTTAGTGACTAGCTCCCAGGGGAATGAGCAGTTCTTC
CDR3 protein: CASSLVTSSQGNEQFF

clone size: NA
V gene: TRBV12-5
D gene: TRBD2
J gene: TRBJ2-7
CDR3 DNA: TGTGCTAGTGGTTTGTCCCGGACTAGCGGGACGACGTTGGGTTTTTACGAGCAGTACTTC
CDR3 protein: CASGLSRTSGTTLGFYEQYF

clone size: NA
V gene: TRBV6-5
D gene: TRBD2
J gene: TRBJ2-3
CDR3 DNA: TGTGCCAGCAGTTACGGCGGGGGAGGGCGGAGAGATACGCAGTATTTT
CDR3 protein: CASSYGGGGRRDTQYF

clone size: NA
V gene: TRBV7-9
D gene: TRBD1
J gene: TRBJ1-3
CDR3 DNA: TGTGCCAGCAGCTTAGACAGGGGGCGAGGAAACACCATATATTTT
CDR3 protein: CASSLDRGRGNTIYF

clone size: NA
V gene: TRBV5-1
D gene: NA
J gene: TRBJ1-1
CDR3 DNA: TGCGCCAGCAGCTTGGAGGGTCTAGCGAGGGGCACTGAAGCTTTCTTT
CDR3 protein: CASSLEGLARGTEAFF

clone size: NA
V gene: TRBV4-2
D gene: NA
J gene: TRBJ1-4
CDR3 DNA: TGTGCCAGCAGCCTGAACGGGGGAACTAATGAAAAACTGTTTTTT
CDR3 protein: CASSLNGGTNEKLFF

clone size: NA
V gene: TRBV24-1
D gene: NA
J gene: TRBJ2-1
CDR3 DNA: TGTGCCACCAGTGATACCCCAGGGCCCTACAATGAGCAGTTCTTC
CDR3 protein: CATSDTPGPYNEQFF

clone size: NA
V gene: TRBV19
D gene: NA
J gene: TRBJ2-5
CDR3 DNA: TGTGCCAGCGGGACTGGCCTTCAAGAGACCCAGTACTTC
CDR3 protein: CASGTGLQETQYF

clone size: NA
V gene: TRBV7-2
D gene: TRBD2
J gene: TRBJ2-7
CDR3 DNA: TGTGCCAGCAGCTCGCGGGGGACGGGAGGAGTCTTCGAGCAGTACTTC
CDR3 protein: CASSSRGTGGVFEQYF

clone size: NA
V gene: TRBV18
D gene: NA
J gene: TRBJ2-2
CDR3 DNA: TGTGCCAGCTCACCAAGGGGAAACACCGGGGAGCTGTTTTTT
CDR3 protein: CASSPRGNTGELFF

clone size: NA
V gene: TRBV12-3/TRBV12-4
D gene: NA
J gene: TRBJ1-1
CDR3 DNA: TGTGCCAGCAGGGCTGGGGGGAGGGAAGCTTTCTTT
CDR3 protein: CASRAGGREAFF

clone size: NA
V gene: TRBV25-1
D gene: TRBD1
J gene: TRBJ2-6
CDR3 DNA: TGTGCCAGCAGTGGGGACAGGGGTTACTCTGGGGCCAACGTCCTGACTTTC
CDR3 protein: CASSGDRGYSGANVLTF

clone size: NA
V gene: TRBV18
D gene: NA
J gene: TRBJ1-4
CDR3 DNA: TGTGCCAGCTCACCGTCCGGCGCGGTTGAAAAACTGTTTTTT
CDR3 protein: CASSPSGAVEKLFF

clone size: NA
V gene: TRBV10-3
D gene: TRBD2
J gene: TRBJ2-7
CDR3 DNA: TGTGCCATCAGTGACCGCGGGGGGGCATCCTACGAGCAGTACTTC
CDR3 protein: CAISDRGGASYEQYF

clone size: NA
V gene: TRBV12-3/TRBV12-4
D gene: NA
J gene: TRBJ1-2
CDR3 DNA: TGTGCCAGCAGGTCGACAGGAAACTATGGCTACACCTTC
CDR3 protein: CASRSTGNYGYTF

clone size: NA
V gene: TRBV4-3
D gene: TRBD2
J gene: TRBJ2-3
CDR3 DNA: TGCGCCAGCAGCCAAGATGAGTCCGGGGGGACGCAGTATTTT
CDR3 protein: CASSQDESGGTQYF

clone size: NA
V gene: TRBV7-9
D gene: NA
J gene: TRBJ2-5
CDR3 DNA: TGTGCCAGCAGCTCCGGACAGTATGAAGAGACCCAGTACTTC
CDR3 protein: CASSSGQYEETQYF

clone size: NA
V gene: TRBV9
D gene: TRBD1
J gene: TRBJ2-5
CDR3 DNA: TGTGCCAGCAGCCCACCAACCGGAATACAGGGGGAAGAGACCCAGTACTTC
CDR3 protein: CASSPPTGIQGEETQYF

clone size: once
V gene: TRBV5-1
D gene: TRBD1
J gene: TRBJ1-2
CDR3 DNA: TGCGCCAGCAGCTACGACAGGGGTAACTATGGCTACACCTTC
CDR3 protein: CASSYDRGNYGYTF

clone size: NA
V gene: TRBV5-5
D gene: NA
J gene: TRBJ1-1
CDR3 DNA: TGTGCCAGCAGCTTGGAGGTAGCCACTGAAGCTTTCTTT
CDR3 protein: CASSLEVATEAFF

clone size: few
V gene: TRBV10-2
D gene: TRBD2
J gene: TRBJ2-7
CDR3 DNA: TGCGCCAGCAGTGAGTCAGGGACTAGCGGGAGATACGAGCAGTACTTC
CDR3 protein: CASSESGTSGRYEQYF

clone size: NA
V gene: TRBV19
D gene: NA
J gene: TRBJ1-2
CDR3 DNA: TGTGCCAGTAGTCTACAGGTAAAAGTCATCTATGGCTACACCTTC
CDR3 protein: CASSLQVKVIYGYTF

clone size: NA
V gene: TRBV5-1
D gene: TRBD1
J gene: TRBJ2-5
CDR3 DNA: TGCGCCAGCAGCCCATGGGACAGTAACCAAGAGACCCAGTACTTC
CDR3 protein: CASSPWDSNQETQYF

clone size: NA
V gene: TRBV19
D gene: TRBD1
J gene: TRBJ1-2
CDR3 DNA: TGTGCCAGTAGTCCCCTCGGGGGCAGGGGGAACTATGGCTACACCTTC
CDR3 protein: CASSPLGGRGNYGYTF

clone size: NA
V gene: TRBV6-5
D gene: TRBD1
J gene: TRBJ2-7
CDR3 DNA: TGTGCCAGCAGTTATGGGGACAGGGTCTACGAGCAGTACTTC
CDR3 protein: CASSYGDRVYEQYF

clone size: NA
V gene: TRBV30
D gene: TRBD2
J gene: TRBJ2-7
CDR3 DNA: TGTGCCTGGCCGGGGGGGGTCGCAGGCCTCTACGAGCAGTACTTC
CDR3 protein: CAWPGGVAGLYEQYF

clone size: many
V gene: TRBV5-6
D gene: TRBD1
J gene: TRBJ1-6
CDR3 DNA: TGTGCCAGCAGCCCGACAGGGGGGTATTCACCCCTCCACTTT
CDR3 protein: CASSPTGGYSPLHF

clone size: NA
V gene: TRBV5-1
D gene: TRBD1
J gene: TRBJ1-2
CDR3 DNA: TGCGCCAGCAGCTTGGGTTCGACAGGGGGAAACTATGGCTACACCTTC
CDR3 protein: CASSLGSTGGNYGYTF

clone size: NA
V gene: TRBV5-5
D gene: TRBD1
J gene: TRBJ1-4
CDR3 DNA: TGTGCCAGCAGTCCCGGGACAGGGGTTGGTGAAAAACTGTTTTTT
CDR3 protein: CASSPGTGVGEKLFF

clone size: NA
V gene: TRBV10-3
D gene: TRBD1
J gene: TRBJ1-2
CDR3 DNA: TGTGCCACCCTACAGGGGGTTCAGTACTATGGCTACACCTTC
CDR3 protein: CATLQGVQYYGYTF

clone size: once
V gene: TRBV6-5
D gene: TRBD1
J gene: TRBJ1-6
CDR3 DNA: TGTGCCAGCAGTTACACAAGGACAGGGTTTAATTCACCCCTCCACTTT
CDR3 protein: CASSYTRTGFNSPLHF

clone size: NA
V gene: TRBV21-1
D gene: NA
J gene: TRBJ2-7
CDR3 DNA: TGTGCCAGCAGCAAACACCCAGGGGGCGAGGCCTACGAGCAGTACTTC
CDR3 protein: CASSKHPGGEAYEQYF

clone size: NA
V gene: TRBV18
D gene: NA
J gene: TRBJ2-5
CDR3 DNA: TGTGCCAGCTCACCGACCAGGACTTCCCAAGAGACCCAGTACTTC
CDR3 protein: CASSPTRTSQETQYF

clone size: NA
V gene: TRBV5-1
D gene: TRBD1
J gene: TRBJ2-7
CDR3 DNA: TGCGCCAGCAGCAAGACAGGGGGAGTCGAGCAGTACTTC
CDR3 protein: CASSKTGGVEQYF

clone size: NA
V gene: TRBV7-8
D gene: NA
J gene: TRBJ2-3
CDR3 DNA: TGTGCCAGCAGCCACTACACAGATACGCAGTATTTT
CDR3 protein: CASSHYTDTQYF